This is a list of T cell receptor beta chains from one sample in a study of blood T cell repertoires in COVID-19. Here immunoSEQ multiplex PCR was the method, and the copy in TCRdb shows in-frame clones only, minus some. The table shows 80,000 to 90,000 clones, with around 85% occurring only once. Sequencing was done on a sample of peripheral blood. The receptors shown here come from a woman between 65 and 79 years old with acute or convalescent COVID-19. Each CDR3 is given with its conserved first and last residue.

j_gene: TRBJ1-2; v_gene: TRBV2; CDR3aa: CASRSTPNYGYTF
j_gene: TRBJ2-5; v_gene: TRBV5-4; CDR3aa: CASSLGTGLETQYF
j_gene: TRBJ1-6; v_gene: TRBV6-1; CDR3aa: CASSDRDNSPLHF
j_gene: TRBJ2-2; v_gene: TRBV7-9; CDR3aa: CASSLGLAGNTGELFF
j_gene: TRBJ2-3; v_gene: TRBV7-9; CDR3aa: CASSLSDTQYF
j_gene: TRBJ2-3; v_gene: TRBV3-1/TRBV3-2; CDR3aa: CASSRRQGLGLAGRTYSTDTQYF
j_gene: TRBJ2-1; v_gene: TRBV5-1; CDR3aa: CASSLPYNEQFF
j_gene: TRBJ1-6; v_gene: TRBV6-5; CDR3aa: CASSRGLNNSPLHF
j_gene: TRBJ1-5; v_gene: TRBV27; CDR3aa: CATGNQPQHF
j_gene: TRBJ1-3; v_gene: TRBV27; CDR3aa: CASSLREGNTIYF
j_gene: TRBJ2-1; v_gene: TRBV7-8; CDR3aa: CASSLAPNEQFF
j_gene: TRBJ2-5; v_gene: TRBV9; CDR3aa: CASSVGTSGIQETQYF
j_gene: TRBJ2-3; v_gene: TRBV3-1/TRBV3-2; CDR3aa: CASSQDGGATDTQYF
j_gene: TRBJ2-3; v_gene: TRBV11-3; CDR3aa: CASSRPSWGGSDTQYF
j_gene: TRBJ1-2; v_gene: TRBV28; CDR3aa: CASARGGNYGYTF
j_gene: TRBJ2-1; v_gene: TRBV6-6; CDR3aa: CASSLIQGVYNEQFF
j_gene: TRBJ1-3; v_gene: TRBV6-5; CDR3aa: CASSYGPGGSGNTIYF
j_gene: TRBJ1-6; v_gene: TRBV19; CDR3aa: CASRLTGTAYNSPLHF
j_gene: TRBJ1-2; v_gene: TRBV10-3; CDR3aa: CAISESWEGHSGYTF
j_gene: TRBJ1-4; v_gene: TRBV6-2/TRBV6-3; CDR3aa: CASRYGGATNEKLFF
j_gene: TRBJ2-3; v_gene: TRBV24-1; CDR3aa: CATSDLSYRSTDTQYF
j_gene: TRBJ2-5; v_gene: TRBV5-1; CDR3aa: CASSFRTGGREETQYF